Each of the 30 T cell receptor beta chains below was sequenced from the same sample in a study of blood T cell repertoires in COVID-19. Libraries were prepared by immunoSEQ multiplex PCR; TCRdb keeps only in-frame clonotypes and omits some of them. Here the sample spans about 300,000 clones, around 89% being singletons. The sequencing sample was made of peripheral blood. These receptors originate from a woman aged 25 to 39 who had recovered from COVID-19.

V usage is TRBV5-1 and J usage is TRBJ1-2; D perhaps matches TRBD1 (6 bases). This CDR3 is built from 17 residues. Germline V gene lookup returns CDR1 SGHRS and CDR2 YFSETQ. The V gene lost 4 bases and the J gene lost 1 base, with 20 bases spanning the gap. The CDR3, as DNA: TGCGCCAGCAGCCCAAATGCCCGGACAGACTTTAACTATGGCTACACCTTC. It specifies CASSPNARTDFNYGYTF.

This chain uses TRBV6-5 with TRBJ2-1, with TRBD2 as a possible D gene (6 bases). CDR1 is MNHEY, CDR2 SVGAGI, per germline. This CDR3 region has 15 residues. Trimming cost V 8 bases and J 4 bases, with 18 bases left between them. The CDR3 bases are TGTGCCAGCCACAGTAGCCATAGCGGATACAATGAGCAGTTCTTC. Protein: CASHSSHSGYNEQFF.

This clone was picked up one time. The chain links TRBV2 to TRBJ1-1; D gene unclear. The CDR3 length is 13 residues. CDR1 is SNHLY and CDR2 is FYNNEI in the germline V gene. Trimming cost V 7 bases and J 0 bases, with 9 bases left between them. The CDR3, as DNA: TGTGCCAGCACTATACAGATGAACACTGAAGCTTTCTTT. Translation gives CASTIQMNTEAFF.

The chain links TRBV3-1 (or the pseudogene TRBV3-2) to TRBJ2-6; perhaps TRBD2 as D (5 bases). The CDR3 consists of 16 residues. Per germline, CDR1 LGHDT and CDR2 YNNKEL (reference sequence). Trimming left V 1 base short and J 2 bases short, with 9 bases between. The CDR3 bases are TGTGCCAGCAGCCAAGCGGGGAGAGCTGGGGCCAACGTCCTGACTTTC. Translation gives CASSQAGRAGANVLTF.

Turning to this clone: One end of the junction does not line up with germline, which may come from a read error. The J gene is TRBJ2-2, the V gene TRBV5-8, with TRBD2 as a possible D gene (5 bases). Germline V gene lookup returns CDR1 SGHTS and CDR2 YDEGEE. This CDR3 has 17 residues. The chain's CDR3 is CVSSPPDWAFRPGELFF. The CDR3 nucleotides read TGTGTCAGCAGCCCACCGGACTGGGCGTTTCGGCCCGGGGAGCTGTTTTTT.

The genes are TRBV11-1 and TRBJ2-5; TRBD1 matches at 7 bases. The CDR3 has 13 residues. CDR1 is SGHAT and CDR2 is FQDESV in the germline V gene (reference sequence). J was trimmed by 1 base and V by 5 bases; bases with no gene match: 1. DNA of the CDR3: TGTGCCAGCAGCGCAGGGGGCCAAGAGACCCAGTACTTC. It translates to CASSAGGQETQYF.

This chain links TRBV9 with TRBJ2-5; a weak D match, TRBD2 (5 bases). CDR3 length equals 13 residues. The germline gives CDR1 SGDLS, CDR2 YYNGEE. V was pared by 4 bases and J by 5 bases, with 12 bases between. In DNA, the CDR3 is TGTGCCAGCAGCCAGACTATGGAGGAGACCCAGTACTTC. This codes for CASSQTMEETQYF.

The chain combines TRBV18 with TRBJ1-6; 8 bases are shared with TRBD1. V shed 1 base, J shed 7 bases, and the junction held 3 bases outside the gene matches. CDR1 is KGHSH and CDR2 is LQKENI in the germline V gene. The CDR3 covers 15 residues. The CDR3 DNA sequence: TGTGCCAGCTCACCACGGACAGGGACGAATTCACCCCTCCACTTT. This gives the protein CASSPRTGTNSPLHF.

V is TRBV7-9 and J is TRBJ2-3; TRBD1 aligns across 8 bases. The germline CDR1 and CDR2 sequences are SEHNR and FQNEAQ (reference sequence). The CDR3 covers 16 residues. The V gene end was trimmed by 3 bases and the J gene end by 4 bases; junction bases not matched to a gene: 9. The CDR3 reads CASSFPTGGLSDTQYF. Here the CDR3 DNA reads TGTGCCAGCAGCTTCCCAACAGGGGGATTGTCAGATACGCAGTATTTT.

This chain uses TRBV11-2 with TRBJ1-4, with D maybe TRBD1 (6 bases). The V gene's germline CDR1 is SGHAT and CDR2 FQNNGV. This CDR3 is 17 amino acids long. Trimming left V 2 bases short and J 7 bases short, with 20 bases between. CDR3 bases: TGTGCCAGCAGCTTAATGAGCGGGACAAGTGGTACTGAAAAACTGTTTTTT. Translating gives CASSLMSGTSGTEKLFF.

The chain has TRBV6-5 and TRBJ2-1; 9 nucleotides line up with TRBD2. Trimming cost V 8 bases and J 5 bases; bases outside gene matches: 4. There are 13 residues in the CDR3. In germline, CDR1 is MNHEY, CDR2 SVGAGI. The chain's CDR3 is CASVSSGDNEQFF. The CDR3 DNA reads as TGTGCCAGCGTCTCTAGCGGGGACAATGAGCAGTTCTTC.

This clone is a singleton in its sample. The V gene is TRBV2, the J gene TRBJ1-4; 9 nucleotides line up with TRBD1. The CDR3 extends over 15 amino acids. The V gene end was trimmed by 5 bases and the J gene end by 11 bases; junction bases not matched to a gene: 12. From germline, CDR1 is SNHLY and CDR2 FYNNEI. The CDR3 region is CASSRFGTGNGKLFF. The CDR3 bases are TGTGCCAGCAGTAGGTTCGGGACAGGGAACGGGAAACTGTTTTTT.

The chain is built from TRBV10-3 and TRBJ1-1; perhaps TRBD1 as D (5 bases). Per germline, CDR1 ENHRY and CDR2 SYGVKD. The CDR3 loop spans 14 amino acids. V lost 6 bases and J lost 7, with 18 bases in between. CDR3: CAISVTSTEYEAFF. Here the CDR3 DNA reads TGTGCCATCAGCGTTACTTCGACAGAGTATGAAGCTTTCTTT.

This chain uses TRBV3-1 (or the pseudogene TRBV3-2) with TRBJ1-4; D uncertain. This CDR3 has 15 residues. Germline V CDR1 and CDR2: LGHDT, YNNKEL (reference sequence). V was cut by 4 bases and J by 8 bases, with 17 bases left in between. In DNA, the CDR3 is TGTGCCAGCAGCCCCTGGTGGAGGGAGGGAGAAAAACTGTTTTTT. Protein: CASSPWWREGEKLFF.

V usage is TRBV27 and J usage is TRBJ1-2; perhaps TRBD1 as D (5 bases). Germline CDR1 MNHEY, CDR2 SMNVEV (reference sequence). Trimming left V 5 bases short and J 3 bases short, with 10 bases between. This CDR3 spans 13 amino acids. The CDR3 nucleotides read TGTGCCAGCAGTGTTTCAGGGTACTATGGCTACACCTTC. It translates to CASSVSGYYGYTF.

V is TRBV3-1 (or the pseudogene TRBV3-2) and J is TRBJ1-2, with no clear D. The ends were cut back, 0 bases at V and 4 bases at J, with 15 bases in the middle. The CDR3 is 16 amino acids. Germline lookup yields CDR1 LGHDT and CDR2 YNNKEL (reference sequence). This CDR3 reads CASSQDFSISGYGYTF. Here the CDR3 DNA reads TGTGCCAGCAGCCAAGATTTTTCGATCTCGGGCTATGGCTACACCTTC.

The chain couples TRBV5-1 to TRBJ2-2; D gene ambiguous. Trimming removed 5 bases from V and 3 bases from J, with 11 bases in between. Germline V CDR1 and CDR2: SGHRS, YFSETQ. There are 14 residues in the CDR3. The chain's CDR3 is CASRRNYDTGELFF. The CDR3 DNA reads as TGCGCCAGCAGGCGGAATTATGACACCGGGGAGCTGTTTTTT.

The genes are TRBV4-1 and TRBJ1-1, with unresolved D. Germline CDR1 MGHRA, CDR2 YSYEKL. Trimming took off 0 bases at V and 3 bases at J, with 11 bases between the two ends. The CDR3 is 15 residues long. The CDR3 region has the DNA TGCGCCAGCAGCCAAGAAAATTCGCGGGACACTGAAGCTTTCTTT. Encoded protein: CASSQENSRDTEAFF.

The rearrangement uses TRBV20-1 and TRBJ2-5; 10 bases match TRBD2. The CDR3 is 14 amino acids. Unmatched junction bases numbered 5, after V lost 3 bases and J lost 4 bases. The germline gives CDR1 DFQATT, CDR2 SNEGSKA (reference sequence). This CDR3 reads CSASRAGGRETQYF. CDR3 DNA: TGCAGTGCTAGTAGAGCGGGGGGGAGAGAGACCCAGTACTTC.

This rearrangement joins TRBV7-2 to TRBJ2-7, with 10 bases lining up with TRBD1. With V trimmed by 5 bases and J by 5 bases, 6 bases remained unmatched. CDR3 size: 14 residues. Germline V gene sequence: CDR1 SGHTA, CDR2 FQGNSA. The CDR3 protein is CASSPGDRGHEQYF. For the CDR3, the DNA is TGTGCCAGCAGCCCGGGGGACAGGGGCCACGAGCAGTACTTC.

The rearrangement uses TRBV5-6 and TRBJ1-3; TRBD1 aligns across 8 bases. CDR1 is SGHDT and CDR2 is YYEEEE in the germline V gene. Losses at the gene ends were 5 bases for V and 3 bases for J; bases not matched to a gene: 4. There are 14 residues in the CDR3. The CDR3 loop reads CASSSTGGGNTIYF. Written as DNA, the CDR3 is TGTGCCAGCAGTTCAACAGGGGGTGGAAACACCATATATTTT.

This chain uses TRBV5-1 with TRBJ2-7, with 12 bases lining up with TRBD2. This CDR3 is 15 amino acids long. The germline V gene encodes CDR1 SGHRS and CDR2 YFSETQ. After removal of 2 bases from V and 8 bases from J, the junction contained 8 bases not matched to a gene. CDR3 residues: CASSFRTSGAFKQYF. The CDR3 coding sequence is TGCGCCAGCAGCTTCCGGACTAGCGGGGCCTTTAAGCAGTACTTC.

This chain uses TRBV7-3 with TRBJ2-3; 11 bases fit TRBD1. CDR3 length: 16 residues. The germline V gene encodes CDR1 SGHTA and CDR2 FQGTGA. V shed 5 bases and J 4 bases; nucleotides not matched to a gene: 8. The CDR3 sequence: CASSPPGQGASDTQYF. The CDR3 DNA reads TGTGCCAGCAGCCCACCTGGACAGGGGGCGTCAGATACGCAGTATTTT.

The chain links TRBV7-9 to TRBJ2-7; no clear D. Per the germline V gene, CDR1 is SEHNR and CDR2 is FQNEAQ (reference sequence). V lost 1 base and J 3 bases, leaving 10 bases between the germline ends. The CDR3 has 14 amino acids. The chain's CDR3 is CASSLGAANYEQYF. CDR3 sequence (DNA): TGTGCCAGCAGCTTAGGGGCCGCAAACTACGAGCAGTACTTC.

This rearrangement joins TRBV28 to TRBJ1-5; weak D call: TRBD1 (5 bases). The CDR3 runs 14 residues. Germline CDR1 MDHEN, CDR2 SYDVKM. Trimming removed 1 base from V and 4 bases from J, with 8 bases in between. Here the CDR3 DNA reads TGTGCCAGCAGTTTATACAGGCGTAATCAGCCCCAGCATTTT. Its protein product is CASSLYRRNQPQHF.

The V gene is TRBV5-1, the J gene TRBJ2-3; D might be TRBD2 (6 bases). Trimming took off 5 bases at V and 4 bases at J, with 11 bases between the two ends. CDR3 length: 13 residues. From germline, CDR1 is SGHRS and CDR2 YFSETQ. CDR3 protein: CASSTGSADTQYF. The CDR3 DNA is TGCGCCAGCAGTACCGGGAGCGCAGATACGCAGTATTTT.

The chain couples TRBV2 to TRBJ2-5; D is undetermined. Germline lookup yields CDR1 SNHLY and CDR2 FYNNEI. The CDR3 loop spans 13 amino acids. Trimming pared 3 bases from V and 2 bases from J, leaving 7 bases between. The CDR3, as DNA: TGTGCCAGCAGTGAGTCGGAGCAAGAGACCCAGTACTTC. It is translated as CASSESEQETQYF.

The chain carries TRBV5-1 and TRBJ2-7; 8 bases map to TRBD1. There are 14 residues in the CDR3. With V trimmed by 2 bases and J by 5 bases, 6 bases remained unmatched. The germline V gene has CDR1 SGHRS and CDR2 YFSETQ. CDR3: CASSFSGQGDEQYF. In DNA form, the CDR3 reads TGCGCCAGCAGCTTCTCAGGACAGGGCGACGAGCAGTACTTC. Supplemented by reference TRBV5-1 and TRBJ2-7, the full variable domain reads KAGVTQTPRYLIKTRGQQVTLSCSPISGHRSVSWYQQTPGQGLQFLFEYFSETQRNKGNFPGRFSGRQFSNSRSEMNVSTLELGDSALYLCASSFSGQGDEQYFGPGTRLTVT.

The V call is TRBV4-2, the J call TRBJ1-2; TRBD1 is a possible D gene (5 bases). Germline loops: CDR1 LGHNA, CDR2 YNFKEQ. The germline V and J ends were trimmed by 0 bases and 8 bases, with 13 bases remaining between them. The CDR3 contains 14 residues. CDR3 sequence: CASSQEGLTGGYTF. The CDR3 bases are TGTGCCAGCAGCCAAGAGGGACTGACGGGAGGCTACACCTTC.

V gene TRBV4-1 combines with J gene TRBJ2-7; D unresolved. Germline CDR1 reads MGHRA; CDR2 reads YSYEKL. The CDR3 loop spans 14 amino acids. The ends were cut back, 4 bases at V and 0 bases at J, with 10 bases in the middle. The CDR3 coding sequence is TGCGCCAGCAGCCGCCTCCTATCCTCCTACGAGCAGTACTTC. This translates into CASSRLLSSYEQYF.